These T cell receptor beta chains were read from a single sample in a study of tumor-infiltrating lymphocytes in primary liver carcinoma. One entry per CDR3 protein, called by TCRdb with MiXCR from the multiplex PCR reads. Of more than 70,000 distinct CDR3 sequences in the sample, about 75% are singletons; the top ten hold 26%. The sequenced sample was tumor-adjacent normal liver tissue. The source of these receptors is a man aged 35-49 years with primary liver carcinoma and hepatitis B virus infection. Each CDR3 is given with its conserved first and last residue. A D gene is named only where the DNA matches it firmly.

v_gene: TRBV28; len: 18; j_gene: TRBJ2-6; d_gene: .; CDR3aa: CASSRGETVLSGANVLTF
v_gene: TRBV29-1; len: 14; j_gene: TRBJ2-7; d_gene: TRBD2; CDR3aa: CSVVSAGAFYEQYF
v_gene: TRBV28; len: 14; j_gene: TRBJ1-6; d_gene: TRBD1; CDR3aa: CASNRTGGRSPLHF
v_gene: TRBV24-1; len: 17; j_gene: TRBJ2-1; d_gene: TRBD1; CDR3aa: CATSDLRRDSGDNEQFF
v_gene: TRBV30; len: 14; j_gene: TRBJ2-7; d_gene: .; CDR3aa: CARSVWRGRDEQYF
v_gene: TRBV4-3; len: 16; j_gene: TRBJ2-1; d_gene: TRBD2; CDR3aa: CASSPAGLALKNEQFF
v_gene: TRBV12-3/TRBV12-4; len: 15; j_gene: TRBJ2-1; d_gene: .; CDR3aa: CASSLGTSSYNEHFF
v_gene: TRBV28; len: 14; j_gene: TRBJ2-7; d_gene: TRBD2; CDR3aa: CASRAGGSLRAQYF
v_gene: TRBV6-2/TRBV6-3; len: 13; j_gene: TRBJ2-7; d_gene: TRBD2; CDR3aa: CVTQASGRYEQYF
v_gene: TRBV6-1; len: 13; j_gene: TRBJ1-1; d_gene: .; CDR3aa: CASSAQGRTEAFF
v_gene: TRBV6-6; len: 15; j_gene: TRBJ1-2; d_gene: TRBD1; CDR3aa: CASCSDVGTGYGYTF
v_gene: TRBV6-2/TRBV6-3; len: 14; j_gene: TRBJ1-5; d_gene: .; CDR3aa: CASSSCGRVHPQHF
v_gene: TRBV19; len: 15; j_gene: TRBJ2-5; d_gene: TRBD1; CDR3aa: CASSIVAIGQGGQYF
v_gene: TRBV30; len: 13; j_gene: TRBJ1-3; d_gene: .; CDR3aa: CAWSEVSGNTIYF
v_gene: TRBV6-6; len: 16; j_gene: TRBJ2-7; d_gene: .; CDR3aa: CASLFDGGTSSYEQYF
v_gene: TRBV20-1; len: 15; j_gene: TRBJ1-1; d_gene: .; CDR3aa: CSARDTAGPNTEAFF
v_gene: TRBV11-2; len: 15; j_gene: TRBJ2-2; d_gene: TRBD2; CDR3aa: CANSTSREVIGGLFF
v_gene: TRBV30; len: 12; j_gene: TRBJ1-4; d_gene: .; CDR3aa: CDCQDRNEKLFF
v_gene: TRBV28; len: 15; j_gene: .; d_gene: .; CDR3aa: CASSLGTSDTDTQHF
v_gene: TRBV6-5; len: 17; j_gene: TRBJ1-1; d_gene: .; CDR3aa: CASSQPGQWIPNTEAFF
v_gene: TRBV5-4; len: 15; j_gene: TRBJ1-1; d_gene: .; CDR3aa: CTSTDSTVQGSEAFF
v_gene: TRBV11-1; len: 13; j_gene: TRBJ2-2; d_gene: .; CDR3aa: CASGLVHFGELFF
v_gene: TRBV11-3; len: 14; j_gene: TRBJ2-1; d_gene: .; CDR3aa: CASGIGVSNNEQFF
v_gene: TRBV4-3; len: 16; j_gene: TRBJ2-4; d_gene: .; CDR3aa: CASSQDGSLAKNIQHF
v_gene: TRBV5-1; len: 15; j_gene: TRBJ1-5; d_gene: .; CDR3aa: CASSRDGTSNQPQHF
v_gene: TRBV7-8; len: 13; j_gene: TRBJ1-1; d_gene: .; CDR3aa: CASSRTMKTDAFF
v_gene: TRBV6-5; len: 15; j_gene: TRBJ2-3; d_gene: TRBD1; CDR3aa: CASSYGTGEADTQYF
v_gene: TRBV14; len: 20; j_gene: TRBJ1-1; d_gene: .; CDR3aa: CASSQDVDRVTRRLGTEASF
v_gene: TRBV6-5; len: 20; j_gene: TRBJ2-1; d_gene: TRBD2; CDR3aa: CANRHGGIAGAQSSYNEQFF
v_gene: TRBV12-3/TRBV12-4; len: 14; j_gene: TRBJ2-1; d_gene: .; CDR3aa: CVSSDLGPNNEQFF
v_gene: TRBV4-1; len: 14; j_gene: TRBJ2-7; d_gene: TRBD1; CDR3aa: CAGCRGDRSYEQYF
v_gene: TRBV7-9; len: 15; j_gene: TRBJ2-5; d_gene: .; CDR3aa: CASSQNWALQETQYF